The 2 T cell receptor beta chains in this list originate from one sample, sequenced in a study of blood T cells in healthy people across ages. Sample-barcoded 5' priming and a J-beta primer mix drove a second PCR of 7 to 11 cycles. TCRdb reprocessed the 5' RACE reads via MiXCR and lists one record per CDR3 protein. The sample yields about a million distinct CDR3 sequences, just over 50% seen once. The sequencing sample was made of blood. These receptor sequences come from a woman aged 55-70 years in good health.

The V call is TRBV20-1, the J call TRBJ2-3, with 11 bases identical to TRBD1. The germline gives CDR1 DFQATT, CDR2 SNEGSKA (reference sequence). V lost 2 bases to trimming and J lost 1 base; unmatched junction nucleotides: 11. This CDR3 spans 18 amino acids. Here the CDR3 DNA reads TGCAGTGCTAGATCCGGGACAGGGGGTCTTAGGGGCACAGATACGCAGTATTTT. Translating gives CSARSGTGGLRGTDTQYF.

This chain uses TRBV21-1 with TRBJ2-5; TRBD1 was called by the table and not checked on the DNA. The assigned J gene may be wrong: the sequence end matches TRBJ2-7 better. TRBV21-1 is a documented pseudogene. This CDR3 contains 14 residues. Written as DNA, the CDR3 is TGTGCCAGCTGGCCCGGGACAGGGGGCCACGAGCAGTACTTC. This sequence encodes CASWPGTGGHEQYF.